These 24 T cell receptor beta chains originate from one sample sequenced in a study of T-cell memory formation after mild COVID-19. TCRdb re-analysed the 5' RACE reads in MiXCR, keeping a single row per CDR3 protein. Found here are some 62,000 distinct CDR3 sequences, 9.3% of them singletons; the top ten hold approximately 1.1%. Input material: PBMCs or a T cell subset sorted from them (not recorded which). These receptors were taken from a man aged 18 to 29 who had mild COVID-19 (a few samples of this study predate the infection). Cell type and time point are not known.

The chain recombines TRBV5-5 with TRBJ2-3, with no clear D. Trimming took 0 bases from V and 3 from J, leaving 14 bases between them. Germline V CDR1 and CDR2: SGHKS, YYEKEE (reference sequence). This CDR3 is 16 amino acids long. CDR3 coding DNA: TGTGCCAGCAGCTTGGGCGCGGACGGCATGACAGATACGCAGTATTTT. Amino acid sequence: CASSLGADGMTDTQYF.

Many counts were recorded for this clonotype. The chain employs TRBV7-2 and TRBJ2-1, with no clear D. Trimming took off 0 bases at V and 2 bases at J, with 5 bases between the two ends. Germline CDR1 SGHTA, CDR2 FQGNSA. The CDR3 is made up of 14 amino acids. CDR3 bases: TGTGCCAGCAGCTTAGCCCGGACCTACAATGAGCAGTTCTTC. It is translated as CASSLARTYNEQFF.

V gene TRBV9 combines with J gene TRBJ2-6; weak D call: TRBD1 (6 bases). Looked up from germline, CDR1 is SGDLS and CDR2 is YYNGEE. Trimming removed 1 base at V and 4 bases at J, with 9 bases between. The CDR3 sequence is 15 residues long. CDR3: CASSVSGAGANVLTF. DNA for the CDR3: TGTGCCAGCAGCGTATCAGGGGCCGGGGCCAACGTCCTGACTTTC.

In its sample, this clonotype was seen many times. V and J are TRBV7-2 and TRBJ2-5, with D hard to call. CDR3 size: 13 residues. In germline, CDR1 is SGHTA, CDR2 FQGNSA. V dropped 4 bases and J dropped 1 base, with 7 bases sitting between them. The DNA of the CDR3 is TGTGCCAGCAGCTCCGAGGCCCAAGAGACCCAGTACTTC. It specifies CASSSEAQETQYF.

The V call is TRBV5-1, the J call TRBJ2-5; D remains ambiguous. The CDR3 runs to 13 residues. V gave up 7 bases and J gave up 1 base, with 11 bases separating them. Looked up from germline, CDR1 is SGHRS and CDR2 is YFSETQ. The CDR3 nucleotides read TGCGCCAGCGGGAATTCTCCCCAAGAGACCCAGTACTTC. Its translation: CASGNSPQETQYF.

This chain joins TRBV7-3 and TRBJ2-1, with D unclear. This CDR3 spans 13 amino acids. Germline V CDR1 and CDR2: SGHTA, FQGTGA. The ends were cut back, 5 bases at V and 5 bases at J, with 10 bases in the middle. CDR3 in DNA: TGTGCCAGCAGCCCCGGACCCAACAATGAGCAGTTCTTC. It encodes CASSPGPNNEQFF.

V and J are TRBV7-2 and TRBJ2-7, with D perhaps given as TRBD1 or TRBD2 (6 bases each). V shed 5 bases and J shed 2 bases, with 13 bases lying between them. The CDR3 is made up of 14 amino acids. Germline-derived CDR1 and CDR2 are SGHTA and FQGNSA. CDR3: CASSAVGGPYEQYF. The CDR3 DNA follows: TGTGCCAGCAGCGCGGTAGGGGGGCCCTACGAGCAGTACTTC.

The chain has TRBV19 and TRBJ1-2, with TRBD1 identical over 10 bases. After removal of 7 bases from V and 4 bases from J, the junction contained 9 bases not matched to a gene. Per the germline V gene, CDR1 is LNHDA and CDR2 is SQIVND (reference sequence). The CDR3 is 15 residues long. The CDR3 loop reads CASTPDRGGSYGYTF. The CDR3 bases are TGTGCCAGTACCCCGGACAGGGGGGGATCCTATGGCTACACCTTC.

This clonotype was detected only a few times. This rearrangement joins TRBV11-2 to TRBJ1-1, with 9 bases lining up with TRBD1. Germline lookup yields CDR1 SGHAT and CDR2 FQNNGV. The junction had 6 bases not matched to a gene; V was cut back by 3 bases and J by 10 bases. The CDR3 extends over 13 amino acids. CDR3: CASSFYRGRGAFF. The DNA for the CDR3 is TGTGCCAGCAGCTTTTACAGGGGGCGCGGAGCTTTCTTT.

As to this clonotype: With a much larger clone just one base away, this may be a read error. The genes are TRBV15 and TRBJ2-3; D tentatively fits TRBD1 or TRBD2 (5 bases each). Germline V lookup: CDR1 LNHNV, CDR2 YYDKDF (reference sequence). This CDR3 contains 12 residues. This CDR3 is CDTSREGDTQYF. The CDR3 nucleotides are TGTGACACCAGCAGAGAGGGGGATACGCAGTATTTT.

This clonotype has only a few counts. A junction boundary mismatches the germline segment, possibly from a read error. The V call is TRBV4-3, the J call TRBJ2-2; the D gene is possibly TRBD2 (5 bases). Germline V CDR1 and CDR2: LGHNA, YSLEER. The CDR3 is 18 amino acids. This CDR3 reads CASSQEQTRTLNSGELFF. The CDR3 bases are TGCGCCAGCAGCCAAGAACAGACCCGGACTCTGAACTCCGGGGAGCTGTTTTTT.

This clonotype was seen only a few times. This chain links TRBV5-1 with TRBJ1-1, with a weak D call TRBD1 (5 bases). The germline V gene has CDR1 SGHRS and CDR2 YFSETQ. The CDR3 sequence is 14 residues long. V lost 2 bases to trimming and J lost 2 bases, with 10 bases between them. In DNA form, the CDR3 reads TGCGCCAGCAGCTTCCGGGGGTCAAACACTGAAGCTTTCTTT. It is translated as CASSFRGSNTEAFF.

This clonotype occurred a few times. This chain links TRBV3-1 with TRBJ2-7, with TRBD1 matching 10 bases. CDR3 size: 14 residues. CDR1 is LGHDT and CDR2 is YNNKEL in the germline V gene (reference sequence). With V trimmed by 7 bases and J by 6 bases, 9 bases remained unmatched. For the CDR3, the DNA is TGTGCCAGCACATCCGGGACAGGGGTAAGCGAGCAGTACTTC. Protein product: CASTSGTGVSEQYF.

This clonotype came up a few times. The chain links TRBV3-1 to TRBJ2-3; 9 bases map to TRBD2. CDR1 is LGHDT, CDR2 YNNKEL, per germline (reference sequence). This CDR3 contains 13 residues. With 5 bases clipped from V and 7 bases from J, the junction kept 4 bases outside the gene matches. The CDR3 DNA is TGTGCCAGCAGCTTAGCGGGGGCAAATACGCAGTATTTT. Its protein product is CASSLAGANTQYF.

This clonotype occurred a few times. The V and J genes are TRBV3-1 and TRBJ2-5; D may be TRBD2 (5 bases). The V gene lost 0 bases and the J gene lost 3 bases, with 14 bases spanning the gap. CDR1 and CDR2 from the germline V gene are LGHDT and YNNKEL (reference sequence). The CDR3 contains 16 residues. CDR3 loop: CASSQDPRVREETQYF. The DNA of the CDR3 is TGTGCCAGCAGCCAAGATCCTCGGGTGCGGGAAGAGACCCAGTACTTC.

This chain links TRBV20-1 with TRBJ1-2, with D tentatively TRBD1 (5 bases). The CDR3 length is 15 residues. Trimming took 5 bases from V and 0 from J, leaving 16 bases between them. Germline V lookup: CDR1 DFQATT, CDR2 SNEGSKA (reference sequence). In DNA form, the CDR3 reads TGCAGTGCTCGCCCGGGGGGAGGGTCTAACTATGGCTACACCTTC. Translation gives CSARPGGGSNYGYTF.

This chain links TRBV7-6 with TRBJ2-1; 7 nucleotides line up with TRBD2. Trimming removed 6 bases from V and 5 bases from J; junction bases left unmatched: 4. CDR3 length: 13 residues. Looked up from germline, CDR1 is SGHVS and CDR2 is FNYEAQ. CDR3 residues: CASRGTKNNEQFF. For the CDR3, the DNA is TGTGCCAGCAGGGGGACTAAAAACAATGAGCAGTTCTTC.

Many counts were recorded for this clonotype. This chain links TRBV20-1 with TRBJ2-5, with 8 positions matching TRBD2. Germline values: CDR1 DFQATT, CDR2 SNEGSKA (reference sequence). This CDR3 region has 13 residues. V lost 3 bases to trimming and J lost 3 bases; unmatched junction nucleotides: 3. CDR3 in amino acids: CSASGGVEETQYF. CDR3 sequence (DNA): TGCAGTGCTAGCGGGGGGGTTGAAGAGACCCAGTACTTC.

The chain couples TRBV2 to TRBJ1-5; a weak D match, TRBD1 (5 bases). The CDR3 is 16 residues long. V lost 0 bases and J 4 bases, leaving 13 bases between the germline ends. CDR1 and CDR2 (germline): SNHLY, FYNNEI. CDR3 sequence: CASSEAPGTANQPQHF. CDR3 nucleotide sequence: TGTGCCAGCAGTGAAGCCCCAGGGACCGCTAATCAGCCCCAGCATTTT.

V usage is TRBV4-3 and J usage is TRBJ2-1; D gene uncertain. Germline loops: CDR1 LGHNA, CDR2 YSLEER. V dropped 2 bases and J dropped 9 bases, with 11 bases sitting between them. The CDR3 is 13 amino acids. Here the CDR3 reads CASSQNLAGEQFF. The DNA for the CDR3 is TGCGCCAGCAGCCAAAATTTGGCTGGTGAGCAGTTCTTC.

The chain links TRBV18 to TRBJ2-5; D is unresolved. This CDR3 is 13 amino acids long. From germline, CDR1 is KGHSH and CDR2 LQKENI. V lost 1 base, J lost 2 bases, and 5 bases lay in between. In DNA, the CDR3 is TGTGCCAGCTCACCACGCATGCAAGAGACCCAGTACTTC. This translates into CASSPRMQETQYF.

In this sample, this clonotype turned up a few times. The chain has TRBV5-1 and TRBJ2-5, with D uncertain. The CDR3 consists of 13 residues. Looked up from germline, CDR1 is SGHRS and CDR2 is YFSETQ. Trimming stripped 2 bases from V and 3 bases from J, with 8 bases between. CDR3 protein: CASSFNPEETQYF. DNA of the CDR3: TGCGCCAGCAGCTTCAACCCTGAAGAGACCCAGTACTTC.

This clonotype appeared a few times. V gene TRBV4-3 combines with J gene TRBJ2-5; the match to TRBD2 covers 10 bases. Unmatched junction bases numbered 3, after V lost 1 base and J lost 1 base. The CDR3 is 16 amino acids. Germline CDR1 and CDR2: LGHNA and YSLEER. This CDR3 is CASSQGVAGGQETQYF. The CDR3 DNA reads as TGCGCCAGCAGCCAAGGGGTAGCGGGGGGCCAAGAGACCCAGTACTTC.

This sequence joins TRBV12-3 or TRBV12-4 and TRBJ1-3, with D hard to call. The CDR3 has 14 residues. The ends were cut back, 6 bases at V and 1 base at J, with 10 bases in the middle. CDR3 DNA: TGTGCCAGCAGCCTTGGGAGGTCTGGAAACACCATATATTTT. As protein: CASSLGRSGNTIYF.